A single sample is the source of the 12 T cell receptor beta chains below, sequenced in a study of low-dose radiotherapy and immunotherapy resistance in tumors (dated by TCRdb to between 2021 and 2024). This sample's time point label indicates: after trial treatment. The sample's treatment or condition, from its label and the paper: LDRT plus nivolumab, ipilimumab, low-dose cyclophosphamide and aspirin (RACIN trial). For sequencing, an Illumina HiSeq 2500 was employed. First-strand cDNA was synthesized using Superscript III and a set of TRAV- and TRBV-specific primers, so that both TCRalpha and TCRbeta chains were covered. TCRs were amplified for about 18 PCR cycles with Phusion, using a constant-region primer paired with the adapter attached to the V primers. The raw public reads went through TCRdb reprocessing: fastp at Q25, MiXCR clone calling, in-frame beta chains kept. Identical CDR3 proteins give one entry, which carries the most common genes and DNA. This sample is represented by approximately 46,000 distinct CDR3 sequences; about 25% of them were singletons. 10% of the sample rests with the top ten.

The sample was PBMCs, taken after low-dose radiotherapy plus immunotherapy. The receptors derive from a male donor with prostate cancer.

This clonotype was observed a handful of times. The chain couples TRBV30 to TRBJ1-3; no clear D. The CDR3 extends over 13 amino acids. Germline lookup yields CDR1 GTSNPN and CDR2 SVGIG (reference sequence). Trimming took off 7 bases at V and 1 base at J, with 11 bases between the two ends. The CDR3 sequence is CASAPSSGNTIYF. Written as DNA, the CDR3 is TGTGCCTCCGCCCCGAGTTCTGGAAACACCATATATTTT.

This clonotype was seen repeatedly, ten times or more. The V gene is TRBV6-6, the J gene TRBJ2-7; 7 bases are shared with TRBD1. With V trimmed by 0 bases and J by 1 base, 6 bases remained unmatched. Germline CDR1 MNHNY, CDR2 SVGAGI (reference sequence). CDR3 length: 16 residues. CDR3 sequence (DNA): TGTGCCAGCAGTTACTCGACAGGGTTTGTTTCCTACGAGCAGTACTTC. As protein: CASSYSTGFVSYEQYF.

The J gene is TRBJ2-1, the V gene TRBV5-8, with D possibly matching TRBD2 (6 bases). This CDR3 is built from 15 residues. Germline V gives CDR1 SGHTS, CDR2 YDEGEE. V was clipped by 6 bases and J by 3 bases, with 16 bases between them. The CDR3 here is CASTQGLPLYNEQFF. The CDR3 DNA is TGTGCCAGCACCCAGGGACTCCCCCTCTACAATGAGCAGTTCTTC.

The rearrangement uses TRBV28 and TRBJ1-1; weak D call: TRBD1 (5 bases). Germline V gene sequence: CDR1 MDHEN, CDR2 SYDVKM. The CDR3 contains 14 residues. V gave up 10 bases and J gave up 14 bases, with 29 bases separating them. This chain's CDR3 is CATRLAGDSYEQFF. The DNA for the CDR3 is TGTGCCACCCGCCTAGCGGGGGACTCCTACGAGCAGTTCTTT.

This chain uses TRBV20-1 with TRBJ1-1, with D possibly matching TRBD1 (6 bases). Germline V gene sequence: CDR1 DFQATT, CDR2 SNEGSKA (reference sequence). The CDR3 sequence is 15 residues long. The V and J ends lost 0 bases and 1 base respectively, with 12 bases between them. CDR3 amino acids: CSARDRGGPNTEAFF. CDR3 DNA sequence: TGCAGTGCTAGAGATCGTGGGGGCCCGAACACTGAAGCTTTCTTT.

On this clonotype itself: A read error is the likely source, as a far larger clone sits one nucleotide away. The CDR3 DNA follows: TGTGCCAGCAGCGAGGGGGCTACATCTAATGAAAAACTGTTTTTT. Encoded protein: CASSEGATSNEKLFF. The chain is built from TRBV12-3 or TRBV12-4 and TRBJ1-4; 7 positions agree with TRBD1. This CDR3 is 15 amino acids long. V lost 6 bases and J lost 3; bases outside the gene matches: 7.

Remarks on this clonotype: A far larger clone is only one base removed, so a read error is likely. This chain connects TRBV24-1 to TRBJ2-7; possible D gene TRBD1, 5 bases. Germline-derived CDR1 and CDR2 are KGHDR and SFDVKD. CDR3 length: 15 residues. V lost 8 bases and J 7 bases, leaving 23 bases between the germline ends. CDR3 sequence: CATIGRQGSNNEQYF. DNA for the CDR3: TGTGCCACCATAGGCAGGCAGGGTAGTAACAATGAGCAGTACTTC.

Ten or more counts support this clonotype. This CDR3 reads CASRAGTSGTPSTDTQYF. The CDR3, as DNA: TGTGCCAGCAGGGCCGGGACTAGCGGAACCCCGAGCACAGATACGCAGTATTTT. J is TRBJ2-3 and V is TRBV11-2; TRBD2 agrees at 11 bases. V shed 6 bases and J 0 bases; nucleotides not matched to a gene: 11. This CDR3 is built from 18 residues. Germline lookup yields CDR1 SGHAT and CDR2 FQNNGV.

The sample holds many counts of this clonotype. In DNA, the CDR3 is TGCGCCAGCAGCTTGGACCGCGACAGGGTAGAGCAGTTCTTC. Its protein product is CASSLDRDRVEQFF. The chain links TRBV5-1 to TRBJ2-1; 7 bases line up with TRBD1. Germline assignment: CDR1 SGHRS and CDR2 YFSETQ. There are 14 residues in the CDR3. V was pared by 0 bases and J by 10 bases, with 7 bases of the junction left unmatched.

This clonotype came up many times. The chain joins TRBV12-3 or TRBV12-4 to TRBJ1-4, with D perhaps matching TRBD1 (5 bases). With 0 bases removed from V and 4 bases from J, the gap between germline ends came to 6 bases. The CDR3 spans 14 residues. The CDR3 region has the DNA TGTGCCAGCAGTTTAGCGGGGGTTAATGAAAAACTGTTTTTT. Protein sequence: CASSLAGVNEKLFF.

This clonotype came up many times. This chain links TRBV18 with TRBJ1-2, with D unresolved. The V end lost 0 bases, the J end lost 0 bases, and 11 bases lay between the germline ends. The CDR3 is 16 residues long. Germline lookup yields CDR1 KGHSH and CDR2 LQKENI. CDR3 loop: CASSPPRGGPNYGYTF. The CDR3, as DNA: TGTGCCAGCTCACCACCCCGAGGAGGGCCTAACTATGGCTACACCTTC.

The J gene is TRBJ2-3, the V gene TRBV2, with D uncertain. Trimming stripped 3 bases from V and 1 base from J, with 11 bases between. Germline CDR1 and CDR2: SNHLY and FYNNEI. The CDR3 covers 15 residues. Here the CDR3 DNA reads TGTGCCAGCAGTGATTCCAGTGGACGCACAGATACGCAGTATTTT. This encodes CASSDSSGRTDTQYF.